The present entry profiles one T cell receptor (beta chain) with its context. V lost 8 bases and J lost 0, with 17 bases in between. Germline-derived CDR1 and CDR2 are SNHLY and FYNNEI. The length of the CDR3 is 17 residues. The method was immunoSEQ multiplex PCR; TCRdb's version includes in-frame clones alone and lacks a portion of them. The sample holds around 130,000 clones, around nine tenths seen once. These data originate in a study of control samples from healthy donors and cancer patients. This clonotype was obtained from a man in his forties or fifties in good health. The specimen was blood. The rearrangement uses TRBV2 and TRBJ2-6; the D gene is possibly TRBD2 (6 bases). CDR3 in DNA: TGTGCCAGCTTAGGCGGGGCCTTTAGCTCTGGGGCCAACGTCCTGACTTTC. Translated: CASLGGAFSSGANVLTF.